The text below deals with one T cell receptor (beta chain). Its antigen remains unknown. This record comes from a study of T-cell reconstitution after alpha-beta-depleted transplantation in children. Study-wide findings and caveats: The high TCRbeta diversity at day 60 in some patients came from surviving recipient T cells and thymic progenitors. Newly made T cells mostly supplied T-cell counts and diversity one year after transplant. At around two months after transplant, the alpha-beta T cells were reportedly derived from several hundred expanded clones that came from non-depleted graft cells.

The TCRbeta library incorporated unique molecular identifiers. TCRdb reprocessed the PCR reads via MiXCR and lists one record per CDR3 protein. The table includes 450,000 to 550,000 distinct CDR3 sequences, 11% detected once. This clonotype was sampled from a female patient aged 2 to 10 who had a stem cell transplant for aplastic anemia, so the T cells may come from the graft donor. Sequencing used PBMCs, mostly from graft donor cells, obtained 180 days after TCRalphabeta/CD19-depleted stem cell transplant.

CDR3 nucleotides: TGTGCCAGCAGTCCTCGGAATTGGGCGCACAATGAGCAGTTCTTC. This codes for CASSPRNWAHNEQFF. The J gene is TRBJ2-1, the V gene TRBV12-3 or TRBV12-4; D is uncertain. V was shortened by 5 bases and J by 5 bases, with 16 bases between the two germline ends. This CDR3 comprises 15 residues.